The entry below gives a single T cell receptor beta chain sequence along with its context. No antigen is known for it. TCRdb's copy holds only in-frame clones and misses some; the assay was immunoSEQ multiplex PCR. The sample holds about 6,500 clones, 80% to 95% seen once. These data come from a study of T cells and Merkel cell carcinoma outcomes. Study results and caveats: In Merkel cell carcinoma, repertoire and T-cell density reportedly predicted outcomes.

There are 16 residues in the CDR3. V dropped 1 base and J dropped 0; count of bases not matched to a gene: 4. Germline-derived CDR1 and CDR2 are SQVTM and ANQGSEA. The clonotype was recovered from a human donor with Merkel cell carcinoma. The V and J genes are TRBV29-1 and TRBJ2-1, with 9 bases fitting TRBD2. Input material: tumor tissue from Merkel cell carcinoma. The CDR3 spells CSVEGASGDSYNEQFF. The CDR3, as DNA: TGCAGCGTTGAAGGAGCTAGCGGGGACTCCTACAATGAGCAGTTCTTC.